This TCR beta chain was sequenced during a study of immune evolution from preneoplasia to lung adenocarcinoma. Study-level results: Later-stage lesions appeared to have more T cells, more diversity, less clonality. Top clone frequencies peaked in normal lung, apparently declining through invasive adenocarcinoma.

Each case's diagnosis was confirmed by two pathologists on H&E. The germline CDR1 and CDR2 sequences are SEHNR and FQNEAQ (reference sequence). The CDR3 is made up of 13 amino acids. Trimming pared 2 bases from V and 2 bases from J, leaving 7 bases between. In the case of this clone: What it recognizes is unknown.

Using immunoSEQ multiplex PCR, the repertoire was profiled, and TCRdb retains in-frame clones only, with some absent. The sample has about 8,200 clones; more than 70% are singletons. This TCR was sampled from a person in their 70s with lung adenocarcinoma. The chain is built from TRBV7-9 and TRBJ2-7; D uncertain. Sequencing input: FFPE adjacent normal lung tissue. The CDR3 loop reads CASSLSAAYEQYF. As DNA, the CDR3 is TGTGCCAGCAGCTTATCTGCCGCCTACGAGCAGTACTTC.